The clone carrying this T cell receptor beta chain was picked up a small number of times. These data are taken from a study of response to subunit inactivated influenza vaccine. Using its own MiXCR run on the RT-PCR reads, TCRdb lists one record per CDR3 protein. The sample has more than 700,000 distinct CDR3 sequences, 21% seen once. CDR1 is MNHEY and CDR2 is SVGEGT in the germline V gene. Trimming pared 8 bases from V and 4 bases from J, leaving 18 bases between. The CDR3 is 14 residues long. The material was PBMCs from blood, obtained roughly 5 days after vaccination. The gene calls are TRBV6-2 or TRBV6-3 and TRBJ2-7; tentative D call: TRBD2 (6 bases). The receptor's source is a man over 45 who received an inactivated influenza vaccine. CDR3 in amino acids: CASRAAGPQYEQYF. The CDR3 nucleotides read TGTGCCAGCCGCGCTGCGGGACCTCAATACGAGCAGTACTTC.